One sample yielded the 5 T cell receptor beta chains listed below, sequenced in a study of blood T cell repertoires in COVID-19. Clones were sequenced by immunoSEQ multiplex PCR, and TCRdb holds only the in-frame ones, with some missing. This table holds under 200,000 clones, about 86% found once. Sequencing used peripheral blood. These receptors all stem from an older woman with COVID-19, enrolled during active disease.

The rearrangement joins TRBV7-9 to TRBJ1-6; 9 nucleotides align to TRBD1. This CDR3 is 16 amino acids long. Germline loops: CDR1 SEHNR, CDR2 FQNEAQ (reference sequence). Germline trimming cut 3 bases from V and 10 bases from J; bases unmatched to any gene: 10. CDR3 amino acids: CASSLGTGLSSSPLHF. The CDR3 DNA reads as TGTGCCAGCAGCTTGGGGACAGGGCTTTCGAGCTCACCCCTCCACTTT.

In its sample, this clone was seen once. CDR3 in amino acids: CASSQGSATATDTQYF. The DNA for the CDR3 is TGTGCCAGCAGCCAAGGGTCGGCGACAGCGACAGATACGCAGTATTTT. The chain recombines TRBV7-2 with TRBJ2-3; possibly TRBD1 for D (5 bases). CDR1 is SGHTA and CDR2 is FQGNSA in the germline V gene. V gave up 5 bases and J gave up 3 bases, with 18 bases separating them. The CDR3 is 16 residues long.

DNA for the CDR3: TGCGCCAGCAGCCGAACAGGGGGAATCTCCTACGAGCAGTACTTC. Translated: CASSRTGGISYEQYF. The chain joins TRBV5-1 to TRBJ2-7, with 8 nucleotides matching TRBD1. The junction had 6 bases not matched to a gene; V was cut back by 4 bases and J by 0 bases. This CDR3 contains 15 residues. CDR1 and CDR2 from the germline V gene are SGHRS and YFSETQ.

The genes are TRBV7-2 and TRBJ1-6; 9 bases are a match to TRBD1. There are 20 residues in the CDR3. V gave up 0 bases and J gave up 3 bases; unmatched junction bases: 12. The V gene's germline CDR1 is SGHTA and CDR2 FQGNSA. The CDR3 sequence: CASSLARSLQGASYNSPLHF. The CDR3 nucleotides read TGTGCCAGCAGCTTAGCGCGGAGTCTACAGGGGGCTAGCTATAATTCACCCCTCCACTTT.

The chain uses TRBV2 and TRBJ2-5; a weak D match, TRBD1 (5 bases). V was pared by 2 bases and J by 4 bases, with 11 bases between. CDR3 length: 14 residues. Germline V gene sequence: CDR1 SNHLY, CDR2 FYNNEI. DNA for the CDR3: TGTGCCAGCAGTGAAACGCAGGGTAGAGAGACCCAGTACTTC. The encoded protein is CASSETQGRETQYF.